This T cell receptor beta chain is from a study of blood T cell repertoires in COVID-19. Overall study: Both acute and convalescent COVID-19 samples were obtained from the United States, Italy and Spain.

Followed longitudinally, the Seattle patients had been enrolled during active infection. TCRdb keeps only in-frame clones here, not all; method: immunoSEQ multiplex PCR. The data show about 130,000 clones, with around 90% seen just once and 3.5% to 5% held by the top ten. V dropped 5 bases and J dropped 0; count of bases not matched to a gene: 13. Germline V gives CDR1 MNHEY, CDR2 SVGEGT. There are 19 residues in the CDR3. The sequence was collected from a man aged 55 to 70 with COVID-19, enrolled during active disease. Sequenced input: peripheral blood. The chain carries TRBV6-2 or TRBV6-3 and TRBJ1-4; 9 bases align to TRBD1. The CDR3 coding sequence is TGTGCCAGCAGTCCACACAAAGGACAGGGGACTTCAACTAATGAAAAACTGTTTTTT. Encoded protein: CASSPHKGQGTSTNEKLFF.